This note documents a single TCR beta chain sequence. The data are from a study of blood T cell repertoires in COVID-19. Germline CDR1 reads ENHRY; CDR2 reads SYGVKD. The germline V and J ends were trimmed by 0 bases and 5 bases, with 5 bases remaining between them. The CDR3 is 12 amino acids. As handled by the study authors: Estimates of nucleated cell counts were drawn from the amplification of reference gene primers. Measured with immunoSEQ multiplex PCR; TCRdb has only the in-frame clones, and not every one. Clonal size and the V and J genes are those of that table, whereas D and trimming came from the DNA. The repertoire consists of tens of thousands of clones, with about 80% occurring once and the leading ten covering approximately 5.7%.

The sequenced sample was peripheral blood. The chain has TRBV10-3 and TRBJ2-7, with D uncertain. The TCR originated in a man aged 50-59 years with active or convalescent COVID-19. Here the CDR3 reads CAISESSDEQYF. In DNA, the CDR3 is TGTGCCATCAGTGAGTCCAGCGACGAGCAGTACTTC.